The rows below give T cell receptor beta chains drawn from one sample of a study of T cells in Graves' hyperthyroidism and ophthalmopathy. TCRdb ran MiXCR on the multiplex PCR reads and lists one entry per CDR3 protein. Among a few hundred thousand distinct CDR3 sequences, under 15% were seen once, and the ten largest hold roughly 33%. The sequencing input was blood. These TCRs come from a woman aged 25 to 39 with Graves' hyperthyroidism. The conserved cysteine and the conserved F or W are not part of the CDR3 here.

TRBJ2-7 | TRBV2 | ASSVGPEYGQY
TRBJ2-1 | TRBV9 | ASSVVGSYNEQF
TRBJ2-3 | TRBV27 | ASRGEGRTDTQY
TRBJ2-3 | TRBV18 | ASSPQRSTDTQY
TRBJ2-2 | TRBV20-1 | SAREVLAGGKNTGELF
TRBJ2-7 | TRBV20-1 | SARDLGQSYEQY
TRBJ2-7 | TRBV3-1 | ASSHLGTYEQY
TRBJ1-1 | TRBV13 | ASSPRGHTEAF
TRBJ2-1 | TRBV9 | ASSVGTSGSIYEQF
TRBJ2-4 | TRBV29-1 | SVGGDERNAKNIQY
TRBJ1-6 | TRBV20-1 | SAGGSGDNSPLH
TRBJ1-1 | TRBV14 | ASSPLDREEENTEAF
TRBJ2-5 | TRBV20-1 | SARDGSVRTQY
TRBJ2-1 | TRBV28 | ASSLTSGNWNEQF
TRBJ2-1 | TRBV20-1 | SARVAKYNEQF
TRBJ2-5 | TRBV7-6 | ASSPLVSGQETQY
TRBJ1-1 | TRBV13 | ASSTRLSEAF
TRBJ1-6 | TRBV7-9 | ASSPGQPPLH
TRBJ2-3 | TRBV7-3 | ASSLSRRDRAADTQY
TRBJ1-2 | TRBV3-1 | ASSQRAGYGYT
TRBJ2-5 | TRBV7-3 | ASSLSTKETQY
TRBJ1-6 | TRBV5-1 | ASSLGFEWSSYNSPLH
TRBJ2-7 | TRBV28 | ASSLSSTRYEQY
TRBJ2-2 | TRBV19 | ASSRDRVDWTSGSKKAGELF
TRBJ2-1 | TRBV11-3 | ASSASGAGAANEQF
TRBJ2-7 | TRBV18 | ASSPTSGLLPTQY
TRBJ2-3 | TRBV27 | ASIPQGWGGRADTQY
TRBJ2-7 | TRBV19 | ASTAGLAGSSGVEQY
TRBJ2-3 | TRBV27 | ASRHTPGLASADTQY
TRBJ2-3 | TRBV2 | ASSGRGSGIQADTQY
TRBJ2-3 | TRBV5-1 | ASSVSGTSATRGTDTQY
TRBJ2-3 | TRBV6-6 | ASSYDGQGGNTQY
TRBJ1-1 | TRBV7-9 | ASSPAGWTEAF
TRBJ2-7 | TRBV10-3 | AILQGNEQY
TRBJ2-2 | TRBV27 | ASSFLVRQNTGELF
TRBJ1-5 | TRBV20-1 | SARMDSNQPQH
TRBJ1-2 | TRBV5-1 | ASGGGGSYGYT
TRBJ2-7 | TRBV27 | ASSLRLSGSYSYEQY
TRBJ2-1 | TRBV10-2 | ASSGAGSSYNEQF
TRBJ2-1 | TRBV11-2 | ASRGSFRWGEQF
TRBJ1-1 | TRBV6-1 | ASNPGMNTEAF
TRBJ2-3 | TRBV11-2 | ASSQGADTQY
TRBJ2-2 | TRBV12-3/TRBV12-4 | ASSFTTGELF